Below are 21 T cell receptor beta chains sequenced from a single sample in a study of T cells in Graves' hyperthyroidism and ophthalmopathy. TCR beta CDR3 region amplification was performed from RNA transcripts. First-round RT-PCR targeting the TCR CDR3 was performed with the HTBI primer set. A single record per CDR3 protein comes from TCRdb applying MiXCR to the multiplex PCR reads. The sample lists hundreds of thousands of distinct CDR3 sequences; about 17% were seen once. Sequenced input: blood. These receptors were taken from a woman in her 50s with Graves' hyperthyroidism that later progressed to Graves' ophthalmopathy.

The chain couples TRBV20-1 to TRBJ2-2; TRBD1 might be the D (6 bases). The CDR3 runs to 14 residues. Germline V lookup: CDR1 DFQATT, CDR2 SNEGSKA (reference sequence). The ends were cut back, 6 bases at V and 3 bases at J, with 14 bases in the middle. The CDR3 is CSALGRGDTGELFF. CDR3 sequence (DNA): TGCAGTGCCCTAGGCAGGGGCGACACCGGGGAGCTGTTTTTT.

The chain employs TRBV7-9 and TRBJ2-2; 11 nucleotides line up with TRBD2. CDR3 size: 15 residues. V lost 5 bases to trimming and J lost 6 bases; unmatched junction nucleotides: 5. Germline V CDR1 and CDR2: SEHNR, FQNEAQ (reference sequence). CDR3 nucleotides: TGTGCCAGCAGCCCTAGCGGGGGGATAGCCGGGGAGCTGTTTTTT. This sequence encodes CASSPSGGIAGELFF.

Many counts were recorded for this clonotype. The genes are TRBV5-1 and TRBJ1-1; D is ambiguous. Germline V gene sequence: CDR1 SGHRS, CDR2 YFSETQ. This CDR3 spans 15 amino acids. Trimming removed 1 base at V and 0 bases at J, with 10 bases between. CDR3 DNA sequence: TGCGCCAGCAGCTTGAGCGTGGACTTGAACACTGAAGCTTTCTTT. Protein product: CASSLSVDLNTEAFF.

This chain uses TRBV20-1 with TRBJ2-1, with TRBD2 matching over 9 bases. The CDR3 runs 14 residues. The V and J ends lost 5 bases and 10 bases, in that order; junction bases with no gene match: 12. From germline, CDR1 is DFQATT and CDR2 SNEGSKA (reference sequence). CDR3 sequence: CSAPASGDLREQFF. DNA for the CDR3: TGCAGTGCTCCCGCTAGCGGGGATTTACGAGAGCAGTTCTTC.

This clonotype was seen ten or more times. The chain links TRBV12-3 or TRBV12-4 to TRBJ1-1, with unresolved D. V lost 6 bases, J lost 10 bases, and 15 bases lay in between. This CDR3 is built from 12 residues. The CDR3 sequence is CASRPDGIRAFF. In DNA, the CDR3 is TGTGCCAGCAGACCTGACGGGATTCGAGCTTTCTTT.

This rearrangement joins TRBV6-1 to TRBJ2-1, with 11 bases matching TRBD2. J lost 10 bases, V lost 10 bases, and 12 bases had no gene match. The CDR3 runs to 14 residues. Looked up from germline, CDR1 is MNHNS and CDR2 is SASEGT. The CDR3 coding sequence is TGTGCCACCCGATATAGCGGGGGGGCTGAAGAGCAGTTCTTC. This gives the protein CATRYSGGAEEQFF.

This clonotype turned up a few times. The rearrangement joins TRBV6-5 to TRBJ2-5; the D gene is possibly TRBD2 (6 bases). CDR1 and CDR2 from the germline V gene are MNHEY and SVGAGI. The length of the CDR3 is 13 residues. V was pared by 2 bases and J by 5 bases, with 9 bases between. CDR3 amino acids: CASSYGGTETQYF. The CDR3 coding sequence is TGTGCCAGCAGTTACGGGGGGACGGAGACCCAGTACTTC.

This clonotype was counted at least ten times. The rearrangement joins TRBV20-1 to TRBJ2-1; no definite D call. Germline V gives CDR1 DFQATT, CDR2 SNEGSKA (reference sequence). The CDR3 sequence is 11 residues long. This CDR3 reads CSALDLNEQFF. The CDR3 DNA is TGCAGCGCATTGGACCTTAATGAGCAGTTCTTC.

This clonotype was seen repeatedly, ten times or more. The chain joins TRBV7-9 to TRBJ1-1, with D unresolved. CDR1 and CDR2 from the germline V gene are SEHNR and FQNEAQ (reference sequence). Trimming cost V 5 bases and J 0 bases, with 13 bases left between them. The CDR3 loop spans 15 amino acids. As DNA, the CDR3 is TGTGCCAGCAGCACAAGAGAGGACGTGAACACTGAAGCTTTCTTT. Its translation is CASSTREDVNTEAFF.

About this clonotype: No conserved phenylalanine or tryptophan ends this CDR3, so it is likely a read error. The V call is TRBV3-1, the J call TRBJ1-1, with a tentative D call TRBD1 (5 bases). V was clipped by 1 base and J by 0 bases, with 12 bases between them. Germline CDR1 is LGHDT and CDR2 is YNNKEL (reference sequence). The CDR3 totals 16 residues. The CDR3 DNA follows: TGTGCCAGCAGCCAAGTATTGCAGGGCATGAACACTGAAGCTTTCTCT. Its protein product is CASSQVLQGMNTEAFS.

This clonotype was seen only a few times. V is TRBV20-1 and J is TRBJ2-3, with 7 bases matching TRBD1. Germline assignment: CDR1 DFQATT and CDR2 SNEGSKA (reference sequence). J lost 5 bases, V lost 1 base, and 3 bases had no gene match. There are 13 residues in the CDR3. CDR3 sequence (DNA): TGCAGTGCTAGAGGACAGGGTCTAGATACGCAGTATTTT. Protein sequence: CSARGQGLDTQYF.

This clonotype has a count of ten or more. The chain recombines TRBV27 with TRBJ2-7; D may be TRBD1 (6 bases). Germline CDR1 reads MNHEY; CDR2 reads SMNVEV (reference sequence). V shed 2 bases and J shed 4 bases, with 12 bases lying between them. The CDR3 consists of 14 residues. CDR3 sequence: CASSLRGRGYEQYF. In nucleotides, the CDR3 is TGTGCCAGCAGTTTAAGGGGCAGGGGTTACGAGCAGTACTTC.

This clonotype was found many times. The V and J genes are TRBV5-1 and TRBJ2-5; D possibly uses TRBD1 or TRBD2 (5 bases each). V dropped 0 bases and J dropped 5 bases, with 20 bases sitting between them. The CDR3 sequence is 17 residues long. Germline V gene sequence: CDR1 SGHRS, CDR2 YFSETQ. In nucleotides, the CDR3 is TGCGCCAGCAGCTTGGATGTGCAGCGTGGGGGTTTTGAGACCCAGTACTTC. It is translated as CASSLDVQRGGFETQYF. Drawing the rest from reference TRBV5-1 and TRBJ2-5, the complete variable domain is KAGVTQTPRYLIKTRGQQVTLSCSPISGHRSVSWYQQTPGQGLQFLFEYFSETQRNKGNFPGRFSGRQFSNSRSEMNVSTLELGDSALYLCASSLDVQRGGFETQYFGPGTRLLVL.

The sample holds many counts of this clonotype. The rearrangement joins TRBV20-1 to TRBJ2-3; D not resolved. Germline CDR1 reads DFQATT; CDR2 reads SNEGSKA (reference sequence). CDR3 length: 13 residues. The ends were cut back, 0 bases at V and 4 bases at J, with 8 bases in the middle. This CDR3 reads CSAREAVPDTQYF. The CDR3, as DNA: TGCAGTGCTAGAGAGGCGGTCCCAGATACGCAGTATTTT.

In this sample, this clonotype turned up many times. CDR3 nucleotide sequence: TGCGCCAGCAGCCCGTCATCCAGGGGCGCAGATACGCAGTATTTT. The encoded protein is CASSPSSRGADTQYF. J is TRBJ2-3 and V is TRBV5-1, with D maybe TRBD1 (6 bases). CDR1 and CDR2 from the germline V gene are SGHRS and YFSETQ. Trimming shortened V by 4 bases and J by 4 bases, and 16 bases separated the two germline ends. The CDR3 consists of 15 residues.

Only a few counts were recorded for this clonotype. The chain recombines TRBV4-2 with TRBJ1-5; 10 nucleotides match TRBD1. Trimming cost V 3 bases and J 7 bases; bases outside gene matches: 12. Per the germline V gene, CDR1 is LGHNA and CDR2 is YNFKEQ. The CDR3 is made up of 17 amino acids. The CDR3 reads CASSQQKTGGLGQPQHF. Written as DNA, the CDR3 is TGTGCCAGCAGCCAGCAAAAGACAGGGGGCTTGGGGCAGCCCCAGCATTTT.

The CDR3 DNA reads as TGTGCCAGCAGTTACTCGACGGACAGGTCCGACACTGAAGCTTTCTTT. It encodes CASSYSTDRSDTEAFF. This chain uses TRBV6-2 or TRBV6-3 with TRBJ1-1; 7 bases are shared with TRBD1. Germline CDR1 MNHEY, CDR2 SVGEGT. This CDR3 region has 16 residues. V lost 0 bases to trimming and J lost 3 bases; unmatched junction nucleotides: 7.

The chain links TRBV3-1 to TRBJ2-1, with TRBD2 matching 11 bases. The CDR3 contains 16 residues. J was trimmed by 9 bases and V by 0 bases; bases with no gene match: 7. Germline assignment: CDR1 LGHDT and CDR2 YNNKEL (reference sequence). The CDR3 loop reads CASSQDSSGGAGEQFF. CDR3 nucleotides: TGTGCCAGCAGCCAAGATAGTAGCGGGGGGGCAGGTGAGCAGTTCTTC.

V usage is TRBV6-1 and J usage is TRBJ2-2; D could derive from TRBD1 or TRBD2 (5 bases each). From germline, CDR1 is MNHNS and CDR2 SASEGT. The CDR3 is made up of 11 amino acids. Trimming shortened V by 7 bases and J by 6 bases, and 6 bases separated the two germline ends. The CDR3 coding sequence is TGTGCCAGCACGGGGCCCGGGGAGCTGTTTTTT. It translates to CASTGPGELFF.

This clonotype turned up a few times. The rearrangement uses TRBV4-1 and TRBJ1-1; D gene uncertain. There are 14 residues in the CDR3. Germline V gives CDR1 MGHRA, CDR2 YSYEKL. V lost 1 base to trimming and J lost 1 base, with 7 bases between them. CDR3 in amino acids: CASSQVEENTEAFF. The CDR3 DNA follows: TGCGCCAGCAGCCAAGTTGAGGAGAACACTGAAGCTTTCTTT.

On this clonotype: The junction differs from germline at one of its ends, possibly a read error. The CDR3 spells CASSQTREVYEQYF. CDR3 nucleotides: TGTGCCAGCAGTCAAACCAGGGAGGTCTACGAGCAGTACTTC. The chain carries TRBV4-1 and TRBJ2-7; D perhaps matches TRBD2 (6 bases). CDR1 and CDR2 from the germline V gene are MGHRA and YSYEKL. The CDR3 has 14 amino acids.